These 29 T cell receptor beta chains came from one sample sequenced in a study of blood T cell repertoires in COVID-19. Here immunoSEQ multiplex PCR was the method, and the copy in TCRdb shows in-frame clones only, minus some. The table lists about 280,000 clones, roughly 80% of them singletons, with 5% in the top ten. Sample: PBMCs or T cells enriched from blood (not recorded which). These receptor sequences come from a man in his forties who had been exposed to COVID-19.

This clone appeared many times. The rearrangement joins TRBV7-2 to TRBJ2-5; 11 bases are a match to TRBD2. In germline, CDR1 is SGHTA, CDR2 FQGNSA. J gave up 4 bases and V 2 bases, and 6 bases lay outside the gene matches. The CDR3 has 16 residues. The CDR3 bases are TGTGCCAGCAGCTTAACCCCGACTAGCGGGACAGAGACCCAGTACTTC. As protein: CASSLTPTSGTETQYF.

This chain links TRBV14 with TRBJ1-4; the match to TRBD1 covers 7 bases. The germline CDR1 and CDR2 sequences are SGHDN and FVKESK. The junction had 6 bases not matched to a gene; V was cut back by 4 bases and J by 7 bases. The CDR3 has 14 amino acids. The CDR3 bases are TGTGCCAGCAGCCGTAGACAGGGTGGTGAAAAACTGTTTTTT. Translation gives CASSRRQGGEKLFF.

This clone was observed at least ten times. The CDR3 protein is CASRSSNQPQHF. CDR3 DNA sequence: TGTGCCAGTAGGAGTAGCAATCAGCCCCAGCATTTT. The chain has TRBV19 and TRBJ1-5, with D unclear. V lost 6 bases and J lost 0, with 3 bases in between. The CDR3 contains 12 residues. Germline V gene sequence: CDR1 LNHDA, CDR2 SQIVND (reference sequence).

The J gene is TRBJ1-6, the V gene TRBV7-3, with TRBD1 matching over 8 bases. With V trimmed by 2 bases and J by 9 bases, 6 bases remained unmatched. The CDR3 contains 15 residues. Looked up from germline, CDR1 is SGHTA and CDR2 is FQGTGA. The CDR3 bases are TGTGCCAGCAGCTTAGGACAGGGCAAAGGTTCACCCCTCCACTTT. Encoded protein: CASSLGQGKGSPLHF.

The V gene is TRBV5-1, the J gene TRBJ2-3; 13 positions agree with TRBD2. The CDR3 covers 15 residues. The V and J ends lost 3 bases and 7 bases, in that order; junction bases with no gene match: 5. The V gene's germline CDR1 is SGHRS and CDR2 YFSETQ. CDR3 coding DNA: TGCGCCAGCAGCTCAGGACTAGCGGGAGAGAATACGCAGTATTTT. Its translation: CASSSGLAGENTQYF.

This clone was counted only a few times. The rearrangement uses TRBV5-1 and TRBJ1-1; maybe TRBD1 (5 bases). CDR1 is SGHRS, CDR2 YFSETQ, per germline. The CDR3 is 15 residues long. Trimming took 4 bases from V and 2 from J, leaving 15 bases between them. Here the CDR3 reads CASSPGGTQNTEAFF. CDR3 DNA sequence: TGCGCCAGCAGCCCGGGGGGGACCCAAAACACTGAAGCTTTCTTT.

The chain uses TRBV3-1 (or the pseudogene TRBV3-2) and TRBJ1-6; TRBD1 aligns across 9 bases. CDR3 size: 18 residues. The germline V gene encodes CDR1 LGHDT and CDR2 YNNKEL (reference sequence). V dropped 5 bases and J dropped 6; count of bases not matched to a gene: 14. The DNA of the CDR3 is TGTGCCAGCAGCTTACAGGGGGCGCATCCGGGGATTAATTCACCCCTCCACTTT. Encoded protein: CASSLQGAHPGINSPLHF.

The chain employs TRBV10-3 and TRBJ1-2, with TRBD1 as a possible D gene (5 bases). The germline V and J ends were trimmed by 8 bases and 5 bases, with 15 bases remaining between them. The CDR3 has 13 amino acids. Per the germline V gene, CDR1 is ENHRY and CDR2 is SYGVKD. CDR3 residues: CAIGPGGWYGYTF. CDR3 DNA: TGTGCCATCGGGCCGGGGGGTTGGTATGGCTACACCTTC.

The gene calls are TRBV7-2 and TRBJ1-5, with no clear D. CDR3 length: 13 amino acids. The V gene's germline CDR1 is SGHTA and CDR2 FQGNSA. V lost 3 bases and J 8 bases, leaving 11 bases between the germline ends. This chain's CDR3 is CASSFGPFKPQHF. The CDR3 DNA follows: TGTGCCAGCAGCTTTGGCCCTTTTAAGCCCCAGCATTTT.

The CDR3 nucleotides are TGTGCCAGCAGCACCGACAGTTACGAGCAGTACTTC. Amino acid sequence: CASSTDSYEQYF. The rearrangement uses TRBV2 and TRBJ2-7, with D perhaps matching TRBD1 (5 bases). CDR1 is SNHLY, CDR2 FYNNEI, per germline. The CDR3 consists of 12 residues. Trimming pared 6 bases from V and 4 bases from J, leaving 10 bases between.

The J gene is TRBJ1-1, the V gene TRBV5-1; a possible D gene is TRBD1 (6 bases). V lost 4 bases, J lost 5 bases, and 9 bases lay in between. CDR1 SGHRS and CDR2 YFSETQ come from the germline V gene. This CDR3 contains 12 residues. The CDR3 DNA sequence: TGCGCCAGCAGCCAGAGGGGGACTGAAGCTTTCTTT. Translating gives CASSQRGTEAFF.

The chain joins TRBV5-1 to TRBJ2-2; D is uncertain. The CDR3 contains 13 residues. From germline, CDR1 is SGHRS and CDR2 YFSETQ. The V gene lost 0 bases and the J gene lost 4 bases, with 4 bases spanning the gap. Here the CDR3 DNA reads TGCGCCAGCAGCTTGGACTTCACCGGGGAGCTGTTTTTT. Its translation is CASSLDFTGELFF. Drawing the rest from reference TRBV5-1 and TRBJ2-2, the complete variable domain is KAGVTQTPRYLIKTRGQQVTLSCSPISGHRSVSWYQQTPGQGLQFLFEYFSETQRNKGNFPGRFSGRQFSNSRSEMNVSTLELGDSALYLCASSLDFTGELFFGEGSRLTVL.

In DNA, the CDR3 is TGCGCCAGCAGCCAAGTTGGGCGCAGGGGGCACAGCAATCAGCCCCAGCATTTT. Its translation is CASSQVGRRGHSNQPQHF. The chain has TRBV4-1 and TRBJ1-5, with 8 bases lining up with TRBD1. V lost 1 base and J lost 1; bases outside the gene matches: 9. CDR1 and CDR2 (germline): MGHRA, YSYEKL. The CDR3 runs 18 residues.

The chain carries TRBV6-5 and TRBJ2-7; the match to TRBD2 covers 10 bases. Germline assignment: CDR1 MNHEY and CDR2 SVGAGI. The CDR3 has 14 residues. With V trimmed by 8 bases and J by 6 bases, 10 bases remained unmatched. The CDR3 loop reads CASEAGTSVLEQYF. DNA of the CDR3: TGTGCCAGCGAGGCCGGGACTAGCGTCCTCGAGCAGTACTTC.

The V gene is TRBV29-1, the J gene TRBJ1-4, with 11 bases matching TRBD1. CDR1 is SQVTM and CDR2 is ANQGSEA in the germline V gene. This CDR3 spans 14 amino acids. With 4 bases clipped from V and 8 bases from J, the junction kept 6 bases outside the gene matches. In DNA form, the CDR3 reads TGCAGCGTTGCAAGGGGACAGGGGGTGGAAAAACTGTTTTTT. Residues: CSVARGQGVEKLFF.

CDR3 amino acids: CASSFTGQGATVTYEQYF. Here the CDR3 DNA reads TGTGCCAGCAGCTTCACGGGACAGGGGGCAACCGTGACCTACGAGCAGTACTTC. The chain recombines TRBV5-5 with TRBJ2-7; 12 bases align to TRBD1. The junction had 11 bases not matched to a gene; V was cut back by 2 bases and J by 2 bases. Germline V gene sequence: CDR1 SGHKS, CDR2 YYEKEE (reference sequence). The CDR3 consists of 18 residues.

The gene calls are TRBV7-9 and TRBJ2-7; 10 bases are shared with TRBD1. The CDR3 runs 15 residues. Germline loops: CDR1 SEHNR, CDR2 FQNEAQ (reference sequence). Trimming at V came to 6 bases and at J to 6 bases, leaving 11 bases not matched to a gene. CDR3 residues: CASSPTSGQGGEQYF. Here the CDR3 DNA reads TGTGCCAGCAGTCCTACAAGCGGACAGGGGGGCGAGCAGTACTTC.

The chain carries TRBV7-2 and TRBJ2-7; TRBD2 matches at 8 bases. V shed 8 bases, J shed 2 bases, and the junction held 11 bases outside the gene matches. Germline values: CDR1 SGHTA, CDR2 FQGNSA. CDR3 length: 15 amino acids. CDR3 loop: CASGRLAGFPYEQYF. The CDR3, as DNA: TGTGCCAGCGGGCGGTTAGCGGGATTCCCCTACGAGCAGTACTTC. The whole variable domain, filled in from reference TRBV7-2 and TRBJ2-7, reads GAGVSQSPSNKVTEKGKDVELRCDPISGHTALYWYRQSLGQGLEFLIYFQGNSAPDKSGLPSDRFSAERTGGSVSTLTIQRTQQEDSAVYLCASGRLAGFPYEQYFGPGTRLTVT.

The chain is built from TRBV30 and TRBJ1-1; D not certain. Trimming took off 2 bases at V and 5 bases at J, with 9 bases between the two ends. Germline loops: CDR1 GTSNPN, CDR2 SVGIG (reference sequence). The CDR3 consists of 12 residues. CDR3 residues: CAWSLGRTEAFF. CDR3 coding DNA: TGTGCCTGGAGTCTGGGGAGGACTGAAGCTTTCTTT.

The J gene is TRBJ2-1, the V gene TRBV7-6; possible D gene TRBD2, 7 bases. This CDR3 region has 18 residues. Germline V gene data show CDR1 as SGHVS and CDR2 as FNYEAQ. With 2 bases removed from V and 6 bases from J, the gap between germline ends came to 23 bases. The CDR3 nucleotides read TGTGCCAGCAGCTTATTAGCAGGGGCGGGAGCAAGTATCAATGAGCAGTTCTTC. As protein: CASSLLAGAGASINEQFF.

The CDR3 DNA is TGTGCCAGCAGCGCGGCTAGCGGAACTAGCACAGATACGCAGTATTTT. Translated, it gives CASSAASGTSTDTQYF. This chain joins TRBV9 and TRBJ2-3; 7 nucleotides agree with TRBD2. The CDR3 extends over 16 amino acids. Germline V lookup: CDR1 SGDLS, CDR2 YYNGEE. The V and J ends lost 3 bases and 0 bases, in that order; junction bases with no gene match: 7.

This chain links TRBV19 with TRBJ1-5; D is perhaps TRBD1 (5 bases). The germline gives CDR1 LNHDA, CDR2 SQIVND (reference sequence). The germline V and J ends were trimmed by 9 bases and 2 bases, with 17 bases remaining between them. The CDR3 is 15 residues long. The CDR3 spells CASESQGIGNQPQHF. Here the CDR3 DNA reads TGTGCCAGCGAATCCCAGGGAATTGGCAATCAGCCCCAGCATTTT.

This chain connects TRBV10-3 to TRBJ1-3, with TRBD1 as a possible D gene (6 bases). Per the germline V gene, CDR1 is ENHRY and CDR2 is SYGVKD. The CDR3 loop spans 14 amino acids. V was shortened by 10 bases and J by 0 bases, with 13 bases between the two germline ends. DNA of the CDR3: TGTGCCACCCGACAGGCAGGCTCTGGAAACACCATATATTTT. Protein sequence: CATRQAGSGNTIYF.

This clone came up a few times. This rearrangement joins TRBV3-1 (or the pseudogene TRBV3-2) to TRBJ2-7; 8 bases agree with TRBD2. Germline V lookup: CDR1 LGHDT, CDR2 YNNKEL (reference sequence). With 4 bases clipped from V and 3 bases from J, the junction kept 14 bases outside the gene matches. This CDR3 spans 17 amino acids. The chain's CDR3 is CASSRGSGRTPLYEQYF. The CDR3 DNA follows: TGTGCCAGCAGCCGAGGAAGCGGGAGAACCCCGCTCTACGAGCAGTACTTC.

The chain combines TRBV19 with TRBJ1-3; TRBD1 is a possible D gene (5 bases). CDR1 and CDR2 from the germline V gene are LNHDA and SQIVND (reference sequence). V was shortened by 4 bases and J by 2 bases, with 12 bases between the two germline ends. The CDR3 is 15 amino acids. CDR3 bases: TGTGCCAGTAGTAAGCAGGGATCAACTGGAAACACCATATATTTT. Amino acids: CASSKQGSTGNTIYF.

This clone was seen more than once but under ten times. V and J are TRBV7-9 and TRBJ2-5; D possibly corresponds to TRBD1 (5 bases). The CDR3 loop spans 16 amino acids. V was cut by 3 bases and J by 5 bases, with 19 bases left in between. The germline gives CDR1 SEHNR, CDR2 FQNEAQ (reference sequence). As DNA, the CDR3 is TGTGCCAGCAGCTTTCGCCTCGTGTGGGGCCCCGAGACCCAGTACTTC. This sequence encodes CASSFRLVWGPETQYF.

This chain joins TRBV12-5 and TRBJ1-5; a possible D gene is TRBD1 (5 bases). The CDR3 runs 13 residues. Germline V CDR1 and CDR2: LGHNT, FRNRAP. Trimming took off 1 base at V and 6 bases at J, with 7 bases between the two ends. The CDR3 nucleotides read TGTGCTAGTGGTTTGGGGACAATTCAGCCCCAGCATTTT. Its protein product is CASGLGTIQPQHF.

The CDR3 sequence: CASRAWSSELFF. The CDR3 coding sequence is TGTGCCAGCAGGGCCTGGAGCTCGGAGCTGTTTTTT. V is TRBV2 and J is TRBJ2-2; no clear D gene. The V end was cut by 6 bases, the J end by 10 bases, with 12 bases between. Germline CDR1 and CDR2: SNHLY and FYNNEI. The CDR3 loop spans 12 amino acids.

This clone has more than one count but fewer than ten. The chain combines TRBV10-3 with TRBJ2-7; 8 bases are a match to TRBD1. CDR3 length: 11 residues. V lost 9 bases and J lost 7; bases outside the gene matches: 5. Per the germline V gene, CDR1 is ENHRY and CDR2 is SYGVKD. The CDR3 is CAMGQEREQYF. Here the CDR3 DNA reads TGTGCCATGGGACAGGAAAGGGAGCAGTACTTC.